The 5 T cell receptor beta chains given below trace back to one sample, sequenced in a study of cytomegalovirus exposure and HLA in healthy donors. Assay: immunoSEQ multiplex PCR; the TCRdb copy retains only in-frame clones and omits some. This sample has 71,000 or so clones; just under 95% occur once, and the top ten carry about 1.5%. The sample taken for sequencing was PBMCs. Source of these receptors: a man between 18 and 35 years old in good health and CMV-seropositive.

This chain uses TRBV15 with TRBJ2-7, with TRBD1 matching over 8 bases. This CDR3 has 19 amino acids. The germline CDR1 and CDR2 sequences are LNHNV and YYDKDF (reference sequence). V lost 1 base, J lost 2 bases, and 16 bases stayed unmatched. In DNA, the CDR3 is TGTGCCACCAGCAGAGGACAGGGGCCCCTGACGGGAAGAACCTACGAGCAGTACTTC. It yields the protein CATSRGQGPLTGRTYEQYF.

This clone was recorded once. V and J are TRBV10-3 and TRBJ1-2, with 12 positions matching TRBD1. Unmatched junction bases numbered 5, after V lost 6 bases and J lost 6 bases. CDR1 is ENHRY, CDR2 SYGVKD, per germline. CDR3 length: 14 amino acids. In DNA, the CDR3 is TGTGCCATCAGCCCGGGACAGGGGGCGAATGGCTACACCTTC. Translating gives CAISPGQGANGYTF.

V and J are TRBV4-1 and TRBJ2-1; possible D gene TRBD2, 5 bases. The V gene's germline CDR1 is MGHRA and CDR2 YSYEKL. Deletions cut 4 bases from V and 9 bases from J, with 13 bases between. The CDR3 consists of 13 residues. The CDR3, as DNA: TGCGCCAGCAGCCTCCAGTCTAGCAGTGAGCAGTTCTTC. This translates into CASSLQSSSEQFF.

The rearrangement uses TRBV5-4 and TRBJ2-3, with TRBD2 matching over 14 bases. V lost 4 bases to trimming and J lost 2 bases; unmatched junction nucleotides: 12. Per the germline V gene, CDR1 is SGHNT and CDR2 is YYREEE (reference sequence). The CDR3 length is 19 residues. The CDR3 DNA is TGTGCCAGCAGCCCGGGACTAGCGGGGGCCCTACTATTCACAGATACGCAGTATTTT. Protein product: CASSPGLAGALLFTDTQYF.

This clone came up once. The rearrangement links TRBV6-5 to TRBJ2-5, with 7 bases aligning to TRBD1. V was pared by 6 bases and J by 2 bases, with 3 bases of the junction left unmatched. Germline lookup yields CDR1 MNHEY and CDR2 SVGAGI. CDR3 length: 13 amino acids. The CDR3 nucleotides read TGTGCCAGCAGAACAGGGGCACAAGAGACCCAGTACTTC. Translating it yields CASRTGAQETQYF.